This is a list of T cell receptor beta chains from one sample in a study of a mutant IDH1 vaccine in newly diagnosed glioma. The method was immunoSEQ multiplex PCR; TCRdb's version includes in-frame clones alone and lacks a portion of them. The sample records about 32,000 clones, approximately 80% being singletons. No antigens are known for them. Sequences were derived from PBMCs, sampled from a glioma patient whose treatment included an IDH1 peptide vaccine. These receptors were collected from a woman in her late teens or twenties with glioma. CDR3s include the opening cysteine and the closing phenylalanine or tryptophan. D genes are given only for firm matches. Where a row states a size, it is once, few, many or the class of an expanded clone; other rows omit it.

v_call	clone_size	d_call	j_call	cdr3_nt	cdr3_aa
TRBV10-1	few	TRBD1	TRBJ2-7	TGCGCCAGCATTTCAGGGACAGACCTTTACGAGCAGTACTTC	CASISGTDLYEQYF
TRBV25-1	NA	TRBD1	TRBJ1-1	TGTGCCAGCAGTGTCGGACAGGGGTCGGGGACTGAAGCTTTCTTT	CASSVGQGSGTEAFF
TRBV6-6	NA	NA	TRBJ2-3	TGTGCCAGCACGGCCAGGGGCCCAGATACGCAGTATTTT	CASTARGPDTQYF
TRBV2	NA	TRBD1	TRBJ1-1	TGTGCCAGCGAATTGCTCAGCCCGGACAGGATGATAACTGAAGCTTTCTTT	CASELLSPDRMITEAFF
TRBV30	NA	NA	TRBJ2-1	TGTGCCTGGGGCCCATCCGGGGGCTACAATGAGCAGTTCTTC	CAWGPSGGYNEQFF
TRBV5-6	NA	NA	TRBJ2-7	TGTGCCAGCAGCTTGGGAGGCAGCATCTACGAGCAGTACTTC	CASSLGGSIYEQYF
TRBV29-1	NA	NA	TRBJ2-7	TGCAGCGTTGGGGGACGGACCGAGATCGAGCAGTACTTC	CSVGGRTEIEQYF
TRBV29-1	NA	NA	TRBJ2-3	TGCAGCGTTGGGATAAGCACAGATACGCAGTATTTT	CSVGISTDTQYF
TRBV4-1	NA	NA	TRBJ1-1	TGCGCCAGCAGCCAATCCCGCACGGGGCCCTCCGAGCGAGCTTTCTTT	CASSQSRTGPSERAFF
TRBV19	NA	NA	TRBJ1-4	TGTGCCAGTAGTGTATCCGGGACCCGTAATGAAAAACTGTTTTTT	CASSVSGTRNEKLFF
TRBV11-2	NA	TRBD1	TRBJ1-3	TGTGCCAGCAGCGGTCCACAGGGGCTCACGGAAAACACCATATATTTT	CASSGPQGLTENTIYF
TRBV19	NA	NA	TRBJ2-2	TGTGCCAGTAGCACCTCTAGGGGCACCGGGGAGCTGTTTTTT	CASSTSRGTGELFF
TRBV7-9	once	NA	TRBJ1-1	TGTGCCAGCAGCCATAATCTACGAGAAAACACTGAAGCTTTCTTT	CASSHNLRENTEAFF
TRBV7-9	NA	TRBD1	TRBJ1-4	TGTGCCAGCAGCACCGGGACAGGGGGATTGGAAAAACTGTTTTTT	CASSTGTGGLEKLFF
TRBV11-3	NA	TRBD1	TRBJ2-7	TGTGCCAGCAGCTCCGGGACAGGGGGCTCGGAGCAGTACTTC	CASSSGTGGSEQYF
TRBV5-8	NA	NA	TRBJ1-4	TGTGCCAGCAGCTCGCTGGGGCAAAATGAAAAACTGTTTTTT	CASSSLGQNEKLFF
TRBV11-3	NA	NA	TRBJ2-7	TGTGCCAGCAGCTTAGCGGGGGGCCTCTCCTACGAGCAGTACTTC	CASSLAGGLSYEQYF
TRBV7-9	NA	TRBD2	TRBJ2-5	TGTGCCAGCAGCTTAAGTGGGACTAGCCAAGAGACCCAGTACTTC	CASSLSGTSQETQYF
TRBV5-1	few	NA	TRBJ1-1	TGCGCCAGCAGCTTCAGGGACACTGAAGCTTTCTTT	CASSFRDTEAFF
TRBV14	NA	TRBD2	TRBJ2-2	TGTGCCAGCAGCCAAGTGGGTACCGGGAGGACCGGGGAGCTGTTTTTT	CASSQVGTGRTGELFF
TRBV4-1	NA	NA	TRBJ1-1	TGCGCCAGCAGCCAAGATCGGCAGGGGAGCACTGAAGCTTTCTTT	CASSQDRQGSTEAFF
TRBV5-1	NA	NA	TRBJ2-3	TGCGCCAGCAGCTTGGAACGGGGGTCAGATACGCAGTATTTT	CASSLERGSDTQYF
TRBV27	few	TRBD1	TRBJ1-1	TGTGCCAGCAGTTTCCACAGGGGTGAAGCTTTCTTT	CASSFHRGEAFF
TRBV15	NA	TRBD2	TRBJ2-2	TGTGCCACCAGCTTAGAACCCGGGGGGGTTACCGGGGAGCTGTTTTTT	CATSLEPGGVTGELFF
TRBV30	NA	NA	TRBJ1-4	TGTGCCTGGAGTGTACCCACCCGGGACCCCGAAGGACTGTTTTTT	CAWSVPTRDPEGLFF
TRBV10-3	once	NA	TRBJ2-1	TGTGCCATCAGTGAGTCGGAGGGCGGGGAGCAGTTCTTC	CAISESEGGEQFF
TRBV19	NA	NA	TRBJ1-5	TGTGCCAGTAGTATTGGTGCCAGGGATCAGCCCCAGCATTTT	CASSIGARDQPQHF
TRBV21-1	NA	NA	TRBJ2-3	TGTGCCAGCAGCAAAGGGGGGGTAGCGGGAGGGCACGGGGGCACAGATACGCAGTATTTT	CASSKGGVAGGHGGTDTQYF
TRBV12-5	NA	NA	TRBJ2-3	TGTGCTAGTGGTTTGGGGGATCTTGGGGCAGATACGCAGTATTTT	CASGLGDLGADTQYF
TRBV19	few	NA	TRBJ1-1	TGTGCCAGTAGTTACAAAGGAAGCGGCACTGAAGCTTTCTTT	CASSYKGSGTEAFF
TRBV2	NA	NA	TRBJ1-6	TGTGCCAGCAGTTACGCGGGAAGCACCAACGGTTCACCCCTCCACTTT	CASSYAGSTNGSPLHF
TRBV4-1	NA	TRBD1	TRBJ1-4	TGCGCCAGCAGCCCCCCAGGGGGTGGTGAAAAACTGTTTTTT	CASSPPGGGEKLFF
TRBV19	NA	TRBD2	TRBJ2-3	TGTGCCAGTAGTCTCTCCTGGGGGGGACTATCGACAGATACGCAGTATTTT	CASSLSWGGLSTDTQYF
TRBV27	NA	TRBD1	TRBJ1-1	TGTGCCAGCAGTCCTAGGACAGGGGCGAACACTGAAGCTTTCTTT	CASSPRTGANTEAFF
TRBV15	NA	NA	TRBJ2-2	TGTGCCACCAGCAGCTTGATCCGGAGGGAGACCGGGGAGCTGTTTTTT	CATSSLIRRETGELFF
TRBV7-6	NA	TRBD1	TRBJ2-7	TGTGCCAGCAGCCCTGCCCAGGGGGCCTACGAGCAGTACTTC	CASSPAQGAYEQYF
TRBV7-6	NA	NA	TRBJ2-5	TGTGCCAGCAGCCCGGGACTGGTTATAGAGACCCAGTACTTC	CASSPGLVIETQYF
TRBV9	few	NA	TRBJ2-2	TGTGCCAGCAGCGTAGAGGGACTGCACACCGGGGAGCTGTTTTTT	CASSVEGLHTGELFF
TRBV14	NA	TRBD2	TRBJ2-1	TGTGCCAGCAGCGGACCGGCGGGGAGGGCCAACAATGAGCAGTTCTTC	CASSGPAGRANNEQFF
TRBV6-4	NA	TRBD1	TRBJ1-1	TGTGCCAGCAAGGGGGCCAACACTGAAGCTTTCTTT	CASKGANTEAFF
TRBV29-1	NA	NA	TRBJ1-2	TGCAGCGTTAGGTCAGAAGCTAACTATGGCTACACCTTC	CSVRSEANYGYTF
TRBV7-2	NA	TRBD2	TRBJ2-1	TGTGCCAGCAGCTATAGCGGGGGGCCATACAATGAGCAGTTCTTC	CASSYSGGPYNEQFF
TRBV7-9	NA	NA	TRBJ1-5	TGTGCCAGCAGCTTAGCGGCGGCTGGAGGGATCAATCAGCCCCAGCATTTT	CASSLAAAGGINQPQHF
TRBV28	NA	NA	TRBJ1-2	TGTGCCAGCAGTTTCGGGGCCTCTAACTATGGCTACACCTTC	CASSFGASNYGYTF
TRBV4-3	NA	NA	TRBJ1-3	TGCGCCAGCAGCCTCGTAGCTGGAAACACCATATATTTT	CASSLVAGNTIYF